The rows below give T cell receptor beta chains drawn from one sample of a study of CXCR3-negative and CXCR3-positive naive CD8 T cells. TCRdb derives one entry per CDR3 protein from the 5' RACE reads, leaving out DNA. The table lists about 140,000 distinct CDR3 sequences, with 0.41% in the top ten. The specimen was naive CXCR3+ CD8+ T cells from blood. The receptor source for this set is a human donor in good health. Some clones in this sample may be carry-over from other donors' samples. Both conserved end residues are part of each CDR3.

j_gene | v_gene | CDR3aa
TRBJ2-1 | TRBV13 | CASSLAYPGQKGDEQFF
TRBJ2-3 | TRBV28 | CASSLTARKWPIADTQYF
TRBJ2-5 | TRBV4-2 | CASSQDQSGGLEETQYF
TRBJ1-1 | TRBV5-1 | CASSDGVGTEAFF
TRBJ1-5 | TRBV7-8 | CASSLVPGLDQPQHF
TRBJ2-7 | TRBV6-5 | CASRENTLTSYEQYF
TRBJ2-3 | TRBV29-1 | CSVESGVGTDTQYF
TRBJ2-7 | TRBV20-1 | CSPSNRTGGYEQYF
TRBJ2-2 | TRBV5-1 | CASTSGDGDTGELFF
TRBJ2-1 | TRBV19 | CASSISSGRSSYNEQFF
TRBJ2-1 | TRBV23-1 | CASSQTGQGDNEQFF
TRBJ2-7 | TRBV7-9 | CASSPPGGYEQYF
TRBJ2-5 | TRBV28 | CASSLFGRVETQYF
TRBJ2-7 | TRBV10-3 | CAISEPGGPIVEQYF
TRBJ1-2 | TRBV7-9 | CASRPGARTKANYGYTF
TRBJ1-3 | TRBV5-5 | CASSLGLTRAGNTIYF
TRBJ1-2 | TRBV6-5 | CASSYSISAVTEGYTF
TRBJ2-2 | TRBV7-9 | CASSLVGVAGPRELFF
TRBJ2-3 | TRBV3-1 | CASTGGTDTQYF
TRBJ2-3 | TRBV15 | CATSKTSGLSTDTQYF
TRBJ1-1 | TRBV18 | CASSPIPANTEAFF
TRBJ2-1 | TRBV20-1 | CSASPRRTEQFF
TRBJ2-7 | TRBV29-1 | CSVADRAYEQYF
TRBJ2-2 | TRBV28 | CASSFNFAGSNTGELFF
TRBJ2-7 | TRBV28 | CASSLHLLAGEDYEQYF
TRBJ2-1 | TRBV6-1 | CASSVDLTGTPTKFF
TRBJ2-5 | TRBV2 | CASSELGSPSQETQYF
TRBJ2-7 | TRBV7-8 | CASSLEGGASYEQYF
TRBJ2-5 | TRBV12-3/TRBV12-4 | CASNRGPGTRTETQYF
TRBJ2-3 | TRBV29-1 | CSVGGQGSTDTQYF
TRBJ2-3 | TRBV13 | CASSSQLSGGALKTDTQYF